This T cell receptor beta chain is from a study of PD-1 blockade in classical Hodgkin lymphoma (dated by TCRdb to between 2020 and 2021). A note on the overall study: Nivolumab dosing was 3 mg/kg intravenously every 2 weeks, continuing until either disease progression or unacceptable toxicity. The study used TCR beta sequencing and CyTOF to define a peripheral blood immune signature of response to PD-1 blockade in classical Hodgkin lymphoma. On the study overall, not on this receptor specifically: The study covered only a single clinical trial cohort, and the causes of the repertoire differences, possibly disease activity or prior therapy, were still not defined. Baseline TCR diversity was reported as lower in newly diagnosed patients than in healthy donors, and lower still in relapsed/refractory patients. Lower diversity was observed in patients in whom nivolumab was started less than 1 year after ASCT, and these patients were excluded from later analyses so that confounding by immune reconstitution would be avoided. Trial patients achieving complete response had baseline diversity similar to newly diagnosed patients, whereas partial responders and progressors had significantly lower diversity. CD4+ but not CD8+ TCR diversity rose significantly by C4D1 (p=0.0027 vs p=0.16), most apparent in complete responders (p=0.02).

The time point label, read with the paper, signifies: cycle 2 day 1 (C2D1) of nivolumab. All trial patients had relapsed after autologous stem cell transplantation, with cohorts A, B and C differing in prior brentuximab vedotin exposure. A total of about 51 patients with relapsed/refractory classical Hodgkin lymphoma made up the trial cohort, and each patient's best overall response was complete response, partial response or progressive disease. Trial patients were treated with single-agent nivolumab in the multi-cohort phase II CheckMate 205 trial. An independent review committee assessed best overall response by applying the 2007 International Working Group response criteria. PBMCs from the trial were collected at three points: immediately before nivolumab initiation (C1D1), and during therapy at cycle 2 day 1 and cycle 4 day 1. Peripheral blood was collected in 8 mL Vacutainer Cell Preparation Tubes, from which PBMCs were isolated by centrifugation and then cryopreserved.

This clone turned up a few times. It lacks a known antigen. No base-level quality is on record; no much larger clone is a single base apart. The germline V end is reduced by 4 bases and the J end by 3 bases; junction bases left unmatched: 7. According to the germline V gene, CDR1 reads SGDLS and CDR2 reads YYNGEE. From its cysteine to its phenylalanine, the CDR3 spans 14 amino acids. Only the CDR3 DNA stays, 42 bases, in frame from base 1. Genomic DNA was isolated using the Qiagen DNeasy kit from unsorted PBMCs as well as from negatively selected CD4+ and CD8+ fractions. TCR beta CDR3 regions were amplified by immunoSEQ multiplex PCR using primers annealing to V and J segments. A synthetic immune receptor repertoire was used to minimize amplification bias, and any remaining bias was removed computationally after sequencing. Regarding the original processing steps: Custom Python scripts were used to quantify repertoire diversity as the Shannon entropy index. Unsorted, CD4+ and CD8+ repertoires were analyzed separately, except for combined analyses in which CD4+ and CD8+ sequences were merged in silico. Clonal expansion was defined as at least a 2-fold frequency increase after treatment relative to C1D1, with a pseudocount of 0.5 for undetected baseline clones. Clones with 0 or 1 copy at C1D1 were defined as singleton clones, while clones with 2 or more copies were defined as non-singleton clones. Clones expanded in unsorted samples were annotated as CD4+, CD8+ or unknown by matching protein sequences in sorted samples from the same patient. Wilcoxon tests on paired samples were used to test changes in diversity from C1D1 to C4D1. The table comes from immuneACCESS by way of TCRdb, which keeps in-frame sequences with V and J called. Part of the clones is missing from these tables; in studies checked, under half for an unresolved V gene and the rest for unknown reasons. From that table come the V and J calls and clone size; the DNA was used to work out D and trimming. The sample contains some 150,000 clones, just under 80% of them found a single time. 7.5% to 10% of the sample is in the top ten clones.

This sequence uses TRBV9 and TRBJ2-7, and 7 junction bases match TRBD1. This receptor was obtained from a human donor with classical Hodgkin lymphoma. Specimen: peripheral blood mononuclear cells (PBMCs), collected before the second cycle of nivolumab. The CDR3 sequence is CASSTRDSSYEQYF. The nucleotides are TGTGCCAGCAGCACCCGGGACAGTAGCTACGAGCAGTACTTC.